Following are 10 T cell receptor beta chains from one sample sequenced in a study of shared clonotypes between healthy human individuals. Data came from immunoSEQ multiplex PCR; TCRdb stores just in-frame clones and leaves some out. The table records over a million clones, approximately 70% of them present only once. Sequenced sample: memory CD4+ T cells sorted from blood. Regarding subset: CD45RA-negative fraction. These receptors were collected from a man aged 18 to 30 in good health.

Remarks on this clone: The same CDR3 also results from other DNA sequences found in this sample. The rearrangement uses TRBV5-1 and TRBJ2-5, with D possibly matching TRBD2 (6 bases). CDR1 is SGHRS and CDR2 is YFSETQ in the germline V gene. The length of the CDR3 is 15 residues. V was cut by 0 bases and J by 5 bases, with 14 bases left in between. CDR3 DNA sequence: TGCGCCAGCAGCTTGGCCGGATCTGGAGGGGAGACCCAGTACTTC. This translates into CASSLAGSGGETQYF.

In this sample, this clone turned up a few times. The chain combines TRBV7-6 with TRBJ1-1; 7 positions match TRBD1. Germline CDR1 SGHVS, CDR2 FNYEAQ. This CDR3 region has 15 residues. The junction had 3 bases not matched to a gene; V was cut back by 1 base and J by 1 base. CDR3 coding DNA: TGTGCCAGCAGCTTAGTCTCAGGGGGGAACACTGAAGCTTTCTTT. Encoded protein: CASSLVSGGNTEAFF.

V is TRBV11-2 and J is TRBJ2-7, with D perhaps assigned TRBD1 or TRBD2 (5 bases each). V dropped 4 bases and J dropped 2 bases, with 15 bases sitting between them. The CDR3 has 15 residues. Germline lookup yields CDR1 SGHAT and CDR2 FQNNGV. CDR3 sequence (DNA): TGTGCCAGCAGCTCGAACCGGGACCCAACCTACGAGCAGTACTTC. It translates to CASSSNRDPTYEQYF.

As to this clone: The identical CDR3 is also encoded by other nucleotide sequences in the sample. V is TRBV4-1 and J is TRBJ2-3, with 8 bases lining up with TRBD1. This CDR3 spans 14 amino acids. Germline loops: CDR1 MGHRA, CDR2 YSYEKL. V trimming: 4 bases; J trimming: 3 bases; junction bases outside the gene matches: 3. CDR3 residues: CASSPDRATDTQYF. The DNA for the CDR3 is TGCGCCAGCAGCCCGGACAGGGCTACAGATACGCAGTATTTT.

Only one count was recorded for this clone. The rearrangement joins TRBV7-6 to TRBJ2-2; 8 bases fit TRBD2. This CDR3 contains 15 residues. Germline lookup yields CDR1 SGHVS and CDR2 FNYEAQ. Trimming at V came to 4 bases and at J to 7 bases, leaving 8 bases not matched to a gene. In DNA, the CDR3 is TGTGCCAGCAGCTCCGGGACTAGGATCGTCGGGGAGCTGTTTTTT. Translation gives CASSSGTRIVGELFF.

This chain uses TRBV28 with TRBJ2-7; D is uncertain. The CDR3 sequence is 13 residues long. Deletions cut 6 bases from V and 4 bases from J, with 13 bases between. Germline V gene sequence: CDR1 MDHEN, CDR2 SYDVKM. DNA for the CDR3: TGTGCCAGCAGACTGCCGGACGGGTACGAGCAGTACTTC. Encoded protein: CASRLPDGYEQYF.

A remark on this clone: A read error is likely here: a far larger clone is one base away. The chain is built from TRBV11-2 and TRBJ1-5; D call uncertain. V lost 2 bases and J 2 bases, leaving 4 bases between the germline ends. The CDR3 spans 13 residues. The germline gives CDR1 SGHAT, CDR2 FQNNGV. CDR3 DNA: TGTGCCAGCAGCTTACAAGGCAATCAGCCCCAGCATTTT. The encoded protein is CASSLQGNQPQHF.

The rearrangement joins TRBV11-2 to TRBJ1-5, with D unclear. V was pared by 7 bases and J by 2 bases, with 15 bases between. The CDR3 has 15 residues. Germline V CDR1 and CDR2: SGHAT, FQNNGV. CDR3 nucleotide sequence: TGTGCCAGCAAAGAGGGAAGATCAGGCAATCAGCCCCAGCATTTT. Its protein is CASKEGRSGNQPQHF.

V is TRBV14 and J is TRBJ2-3; D possibly corresponds to TRBD1 (6 bases). Germline V gives CDR1 SGHDN, CDR2 FVKESK. V dropped 5 bases and J dropped 4 bases, with 10 bases sitting between them. This CDR3 has 13 amino acids. CDR3 protein: CASSFQGSDTQYF. Written as DNA, the CDR3 is TGTGCCAGCAGCTTTCAGGGGTCAGATACGCAGTATTTT.

The chain uses TRBV30 and TRBJ2-7; 7 bases match TRBD1. The CDR3 extends over 16 amino acids. Germline assignment: CDR1 GTSNPN and CDR2 SVGIG (reference sequence). V was pared by 3 bases and J by 7 bases, with 18 bases of the junction left unmatched. The CDR3 sequence is CAWSGPWTGSRGEQYF. CDR3 nucleotides: TGTGCCTGGAGCGGCCCCTGGACAGGAAGTAGAGGGGAGCAGTACTTC. The full variable domain, its missing parts supplied by reference TRBV30 and TRBJ2-7, is SQTIHQWPATLVQPVGSPLSLECTVEGTSNPNLYWYRQAAGRGLQLLFYSVGIGQISSEVPQNLSASRPQDRQFILSSKKLLLSDSGFYLCAWSGPWTGSRGEQYFGPGTRLTVT.